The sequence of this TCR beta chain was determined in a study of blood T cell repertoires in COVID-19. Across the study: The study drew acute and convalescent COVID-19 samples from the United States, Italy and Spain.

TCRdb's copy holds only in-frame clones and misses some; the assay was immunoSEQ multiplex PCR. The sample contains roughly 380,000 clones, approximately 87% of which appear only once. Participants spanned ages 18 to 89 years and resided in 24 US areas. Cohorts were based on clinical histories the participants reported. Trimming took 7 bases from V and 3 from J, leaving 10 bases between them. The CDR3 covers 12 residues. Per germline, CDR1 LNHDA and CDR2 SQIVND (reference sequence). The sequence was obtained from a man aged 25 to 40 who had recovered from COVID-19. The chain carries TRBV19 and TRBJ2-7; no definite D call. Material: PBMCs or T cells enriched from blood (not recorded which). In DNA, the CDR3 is TGTGCCAGTACCGATTCGGGCTACGAGCAGTACTTC. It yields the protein CASTDSGYEQYF. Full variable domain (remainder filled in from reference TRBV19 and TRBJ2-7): DGGITQSPKYLFRKEGQNVTLSCEQNLNHDAMYWYRQDPGQGLRLIYYSQIVNDFQKGDIAEGYSVSREKKESFPLTVTSAQKNPTAFYLCASTDSGYEQYFGPGTRLTVT.